The rows below give T cell receptor beta chains drawn from one sample of a study of tumor-infiltrating lymphocytes in primary liver carcinoma. TCRdb reanalysed the multiplex PCR reads using MiXCR and keeps one entry per CDR3 protein. The sample gives fewer than 350,000 distinct CDR3 sequences, less than 75% of which show up once; about 9.4% is in the top ten. The sample comprised peripheral blood. The receptors come from a man aged 40-49 years with primary liver carcinoma and hepatitis B virus infection. The CDR3 runs from the conserved cysteine through the conserved F or W. Fields, in order: clone size, J gene, D gene, V gene, CDR3 protein, CDR3 DNA. The D gene is left open where the match is weak. Size is omitted from some rows. Given values are once, few, many or a class for expanded clones.

clone_size: .
j_call: TRBJ2-1
d_call: .
v_call: TRBV11-1
cdr3_aa: CASRSLAGRYNEQFF
cdr3_nt: TGTGCCAGCAGATCCCTCGCAGGACGCTACAATGAGCAATTCTTC

clone_size: many
j_call: TRBJ2-2
d_call: .
v_call: TRBV5-4
cdr3_aa: CASSVGQLTGELFF
cdr3_nt: TGTGCCAGCAGCGTAGGACAGCTCACCGGGGAGCTGTTTTTT

clone_size: .
j_call: TRBJ2-7
d_call: TRBD1
v_call: TRBV6-5
cdr3_aa: CASSPDRAYEQYF
cdr3_nt: TGTGCCAGCAGTCCCGACAGGGCCTACGAGCAGTACTTC

clone_size: .
j_call: TRBJ2-5
d_call: TRBD1
v_call: TRBV20-1
cdr3_aa: CSARRGLEETQYF
cdr3_nt: TGCAGTGCTAGGAGGGGGCTCGAAGAGACCCAGTACTTC

clone_size: .
j_call: TRBJ2-3
d_call: .
v_call: TRBV24-1
cdr3_aa: CATSDLRAGSTDTQYF
cdr3_nt: TGTGCCACCAGTGATTTGCGAGCGGGTAGCACAGATACGCAGTATTTT

clone_size: .
j_call: TRBJ2-1
d_call: TRBD2
v_call: TRBV5-1
cdr3_aa: CASSPLAGLNVQFF
cdr3_nt: TGCGCTAGCAGCCCACTAGCGGGATTGAATGTGCAGTTCTTC

clone_size: many
j_call: TRBJ2-2
d_call: .
v_call: TRBV6-2/TRBV6-3
cdr3_aa: CASSYRQQSNTGELFF
cdr3_nt: TGTGCCAGCAGTTACCGACAGCAATCGAACACCGGGGAGCTGTTTTTT

clone_size: many
j_call: TRBJ1-1
d_call: .
v_call: TRBV6-5
cdr3_aa: CASSYEGRLNTEAFF
cdr3_nt: TGTGCCAGCAGTTATGAGGGGCGCTTGAACACTGAAGCTTTCTTT

clone_size: many
j_call: TRBJ2-7
d_call: .
v_call: TRBV11-2
cdr3_aa: CASSLDASSYEQYF
cdr3_nt: TGTGCCAGCAGCTTAGACGCGAGCTCCTACGAGCAGTACTTC

clone_size: .
j_call: TRBJ1-5
d_call: .
v_call: TRBV24-1
cdr3_aa: CANSEPQQNQPQHF
cdr3_nt: TGTGCCAACAGTGAACCACAACAAAATCAGCCCCAGCATTTT

clone_size: .
j_call: TRBJ2-1
d_call: TRBD2
v_call: TRBV5-4
cdr3_aa: CASSLGPLAGDSF
cdr3_nt: TGTGCCAGCAGCTTGGGACCGCTAGCGGGAGACTCCTTC

clone_size: few
j_call: TRBJ2-3
d_call: .
v_call: TRBV28
cdr3_aa: CASTTGRHQYF
cdr3_nt: TGTGCCAGCACTACAGGGAGACATCAGTATTTT

clone_size: .
j_call: TRBJ2-1
d_call: .
v_call: TRBV30
cdr3_aa: CAWSVQQGYNEQFF
cdr3_nt: TGTGCCTGGAGTGTACAGCAGGGATACAATGAGCAGTTCTTC

clone_size: many
j_call: TRBJ1-5
d_call: .
v_call: TRBV6-2/TRBV6-3
cdr3_aa: CASRPSFFRGLHQPQHF
cdr3_nt: TGTGCCAGCAGACCTAGCTTTTTCCGAGGCCTACATCAGCCCCAGCATTTT

clone_size: .
j_call: TRBJ1-5
d_call: .
v_call: TRBV6-1
cdr3_aa: CASRARPRQPQHF
cdr3_nt: TGTGCCAGCAGGGCCCGACCGCGTCAGCCCCAGCATTTT

clone_size: many
j_call: TRBJ2-7
d_call: TRBD1
v_call: TRBV6-1
cdr3_aa: CATNRDRGTYEQYF
cdr3_nt: TGTGCCACCAACCGGGACAGGGGCACCTACGAGCAGTACTTC

clone_size: .
j_call: TRBJ2-7
d_call: .
v_call: TRBV5-4
cdr3_aa: CASTFSGRLDYEQYF
cdr3_nt: TGTGCCAGCACCTTTTCAGGCCGGCTAGACTACGAGCAGTACTTC

clone_size: medium-sized
j_call: TRBJ2-5
d_call: .
v_call: TRBV11-2
cdr3_aa: CASSLDTGSRTQYF
cdr3_nt: TGTGCCAGCAGCTTAGATACAGGATCGCGGACCCAGTACTTC

clone_size: many
j_call: TRBJ2-1
d_call: .
v_call: TRBV6-5
cdr3_aa: CASSHRDYNEQFF
cdr3_nt: TGTGCCAGCAGCCACAGGGACTACAATGAGCAGTTCTTC

clone_size: .
j_call: TRBJ1-1
d_call: .
v_call: TRBV5-1
cdr3_aa: CASTSQSGGGGTEAFF
cdr3_nt: TGCGCCAGCACCTCTCAAAGTGGGGGAGGAGGGACTGAAGCTTTCTTT

clone_size: once
j_call: TRBJ2-1
d_call: .
v_call: TRBV28
cdr3_aa: CASMGYDSSYNEQFF
cdr3_nt: TGTGCCAGCATGGGGTATGATAGCTCCTACAATGAGCAGTTCTTC

clone_size: many
j_call: TRBJ2-7
d_call: TRBD2
v_call: TRBV6-2/TRBV6-3
cdr3_aa: CASSQRPGLAGTYAQYF
cdr3_nt: TGTGCCAGCAGCCAGAGACCGGGACTAGCGGGGACCTACGCGCAGTACTTC

clone_size: many
j_call: TRBJ2-2
d_call: TRBD2
v_call: TRBV12-3/TRBV12-4
cdr3_aa: CASRAGTSQVGELFF
cdr3_nt: TGTGCCAGCAGAGCCGGGACTAGTCAAGTCGGGGAGCTGTTTTTT

clone_size: many
j_call: TRBJ1-5
d_call: TRBD1
v_call: TRBV6-1
cdr3_aa: CASAPDRGFNQPQHF
cdr3_nt: TGTGCCAGCGCTCCGGACAGGGGTTTTAATCAGCCCCAGCATTTT

clone_size: .
j_call: TRBJ2-2
d_call: TRBD2
v_call: TRBV13
cdr3_aa: CASGLPSGRAGELFF
cdr3_nt: TGTGCCAGCGGCTTGCCTAGCGGGAGGGCCGGTGAGCTGTTTTTT

clone_size: many
j_call: TRBJ2-1
d_call: TRBD1
v_call: TRBV6-1
cdr3_aa: CASSPGQGNRNEQFF
cdr3_nt: TGTGCCAGCAGTCCAGGACAGGGGAATCGAAATGAGCAGTTCTTC

clone_size: many
j_call: TRBJ2-7
d_call: .
v_call: TRBV6-6
cdr3_aa: CASSYSGQPYSYEQYF
cdr3_nt: TGTGCCAGCAGTTACTCCGGCCAGCCCTACTCCTACGAGCAGTACTTC

clone_size: .
j_call: TRBJ1-3
d_call: .
v_call: TRBV28
cdr3_aa: CASSPTRTIGNTIYF
cdr3_nt: TGTGCCAGCAGTCCGACGAGGACGATTGGAAACACCATATATTTT

clone_size: few
j_call: TRBJ1-5
d_call: .
v_call: TRBV10-2
cdr3_aa: CASSESSGNNQPQHF
cdr3_nt: TGCGCCAGCAGTGAGTCTTCGGGAAACAATCAGCCCCAGCATTTT

clone_size: medium-sized
j_call: TRBJ2-1
d_call: .
v_call: TRBV11-3
cdr3_aa: CASSLFPDYNEQFF
cdr3_nt: TGTGCCAGCAGCTTATTTCCGGACTACAATGAGCAGTTCTTC

clone_size: .
j_call: TRBJ2-7
d_call: .
v_call: TRBV5-1
cdr3_aa: CACSGGGNLSSYEQYF
cdr3_nt: TGCGCCTGTAGCGGCGGAGGTAACCTATCCTCCTACGAGCAGTACTTC

clone_size: .
j_call: TRBJ2-6
d_call: .
v_call: TRBV5-1
cdr3_aa: CASSSSPGAGANVLTF
cdr3_nt: TGCGCCAGCAGCTCTTCCCCAGGGGCTGGGGCCAACGTCCTGACTTTC

clone_size: few
j_call: TRBJ2-2
d_call: .
v_call: TRBV6-6
cdr3_aa: CASSALRDTQITGELFF
cdr3_nt: TGTGCCAGCAGTGCTCTCCGGGACACCCAAATCACCGGGGAGCTGTTTTTT

clone_size: .
j_call: TRBJ2-3
d_call: TRBD2
v_call: TRBV10-3
cdr3_aa: CAVSESPTGVAGTDAQYF
cdr3_nt: TGTGCCGTCAGTGAATCTCCTACGGGGGTAGCGGGCACAGATGCGCAGTATTTT

clone_size: .
j_call: TRBJ2-1
d_call: TRBD2
v_call: TRBV11-2
cdr3_aa: CASSLEREGREQFF
cdr3_nt: TGTGCCAGCAGCTTAGAGCGGGAGGGCCGTGAGCAGTTCTTC

clone_size: once
j_call: TRBJ2-3
d_call: .
v_call: TRBV11-2
cdr3_aa: CTSSLDPGGLTDTHYF
cdr3_nt: TGTACCAGCAGCTTAGACCCTGGGGGGCTCACAGATACGCACTATTTT

clone_size: many
j_call: TRBJ2-6
d_call: .
v_call: TRBV4-3
cdr3_aa: CASSQDERGLNVLTF
cdr3_nt: TGCGCCAGCAGCCAAGATGAAAGGGGCCTCAACGTCCTGACTTTC

clone_size: .
j_call: TRBJ2-7
d_call: .
v_call: TRBV6-5
cdr3_aa: CAINPLGEEQYF
cdr3_nt: TGTGCCATCAATCCGCTAGGAGAGGAGCAGTACTTC

clone_size: .
j_call: TRBJ2-7
d_call: .
v_call: TRBV11-1
cdr3_aa: CVSSQGRLSGEQYF
cdr3_nt: TGTGTCAGCAGCCAGGGACGCTTATCGGGCGAACAGTACTTC

clone_size: .
j_call: TRBJ2-3
d_call: .
v_call: TRBV6-5
cdr3_aa: CASSRQGTMSTYTQYF
cdr3_nt: TGTGCTAGCAGTCGCCAGGGGACTATGAGCACATATACGCAGTATTTT

clone_size: many
j_call: TRBJ1-1
d_call: .
v_call: TRBV6-6
cdr3_aa: CASSFQGNTEAFF
cdr3_nt: TGTGCCAGCAGTTTCCAGGGGAACACTGAAGCTTTCTTT

clone_size: .
j_call: TRBJ2-7
d_call: TRBD1
v_call: TRBV11-1
cdr3_aa: CASSGDREINEQYF
cdr3_nt: TGTGCCAGCAGCGGGGACAGGGAGATCAACGAGCAGTACTTC

clone_size: once
j_call: TRBJ2-1
d_call: TRBD1
v_call: TRBV11-3
cdr3_aa: CANNLAGQGLNEQFF
cdr3_nt: TGTGCCAACAACTTAGCCGGACAGGGTCTCAATGAGCAGTTCTTC

clone_size: few
j_call: TRBJ1-2
d_call: .
v_call: TRBV12-3/TRBV12-4
cdr3_aa: CASSQTWTTNYGYTF
cdr3_nt: TGTGCCAGCAGTCAGACATGGACTACTAACTATGGCTACACCTTC

clone_size: .
j_call: TRBJ2-7
d_call: TRBD1
v_call: TRBV6-1
cdr3_aa: CASGPRTGKNYGQYF
cdr3_nt: TGTGCCAGCGGGCCCCGGACAGGGAAAAACTACGGGCAGTACTTC